These 9 T cell receptor beta chains were sequenced from one sample in a study of control samples from healthy donors and cancer patients. The protocol was immunoSEQ multiplex PCR, while the TCRdb copy is restricted to in-frame clones and leaves out a portion. The data hold some 150,000 clones, with approximately 88% observed a single time. The source material was blood. The source of these receptors is a man aged 25-40 years in good health.

This clone was detected once. The genes are TRBV9 and TRBJ2-7, with D tentatively TRBD1 or TRBD2 (5 bases each). Per the germline V gene, CDR1 is SGDLS and CDR2 is YYNGEE. V was cut by 4 bases and J by 6 bases, with 17 bases left in between. The CDR3 consists of 14 residues. CDR3 loop: CASSIATDSGEQYF. As DNA, the CDR3 is TGTGCCAGCAGCATAGCGACAGACTCGGGCGAGCAGTACTTC.

V usage is TRBV5-4 and J usage is TRBJ2-7, with D perhaps matching TRBD1 (6 bases). This CDR3 region has 13 residues. V lost 3 bases to trimming and J lost 3 bases, with 10 bases between them. Per the germline V gene, CDR1 is SGHNT and CDR2 is YYREEE (reference sequence). The CDR3 DNA reads TGTGCCAGCAGCTCAGAAGGGGGCTACGAGCAGTACTTC. This translates into CASSSEGGYEQYF. Looking up the rest from reference TRBV5-4 and TRBJ2-7 gives the full variable domain: ETGVTQSPTHLIKTRGQQVTLRCSSQSGHNTVSWYQQALGQGPQFIFQYYREEENGRGNFPPRFSGLQFPNYSSELNVNALELDDSALYLCASSSEGGYEQYFGPGTRLTVT.

The gene calls are TRBV5-5 and TRBJ1-2; TRBD1 matches at 9 bases. V shed 4 bases and J 7 bases; nucleotides not matched to a gene: 5. Per germline, CDR1 SGHKS and CDR2 YYEKEE (reference sequence). This CDR3 region has 13 residues. For the CDR3, the DNA is TGTGCCAGCAGCCCGGACAGGGGAATTGGCTACACCTTC. Protein: CASSPDRGIGYTF.

This clone was picked up many times. The gene calls are TRBV30 and TRBJ2-7, with D possibly being TRBD2 (6 bases). V lost 3 bases to trimming and J lost 4 bases, with 10 bases between them. CDR1 is GTSNPN, CDR2 SVGIG, per germline (reference sequence). The CDR3 length is 12 residues. This chain's CDR3 is CAWSGGQYEQYF. The CDR3 DNA is TGTGCCTGGAGCGGGGGTCAGTACGAGCAGTACTTC. The whole variable domain, remainder taken from reference TRBV30 and TRBJ2-7, is SQTIHQWPATLVQPVGSPLSLECTVEGTSNPNLYWYRQAAGRGLQLLFYSVGIGQISSEVPQNLSASRPQDRQFILSSKKLLLSDSGFYLCAWSGGQYEQYFGPGTRLTVT.

V is TRBV4-1 and J is TRBJ2-7; 8 positions agree with TRBD1. Looked up from germline, CDR1 is MGHRA and CDR2 is YSYEKL. V lost 4 bases, J lost 0 bases, and 8 bases stayed unmatched. This CDR3 spans 16 amino acids. CDR3 nucleotide sequence: TGCGCCAGCAGCCTCCAACAGGGGGACAGCTCCTACGAGCAGTACTTC. Translation gives CASSLQQGDSSYEQYF.

The J gene is TRBJ2-7, the V gene TRBV4-1; 7 nucleotides align to TRBD2. The junction had 12 bases not matched to a gene; V was cut back by 0 bases and J by 4 bases. Germline values: CDR1 MGHRA, CDR2 YSYEKL. The CDR3 consists of 17 residues. CDR3 sequence (DNA): TGCGCCAGCAGCCAAGAGGAAGCCGGGACTATAAGTTACGAGCAGTACTTC. It yields the protein CASSQEEAGTISYEQYF.

The chain combines TRBV6-2 or TRBV6-3 with TRBJ1-2; D may be TRBD1 (5 bases). This CDR3 comprises 14 residues. Trimming took 6 bases from V and 4 from J, leaving 15 bases between them. Germline V gene lookup returns CDR1 MNHEY and CDR2 SVGEGT. CDR3 sequence (DNA): TGTGCCAGCAGCGGGGCAGGCCCGAGCTATGGCTACACCTTC. This sequence encodes CASSGAGPSYGYTF.

V and J are TRBV5-1 and TRBJ2-5; 7 bases match TRBD2. Germline CDR1 SGHRS, CDR2 YFSETQ. The V segment lost 4 bases and the J segment 1 base; nucleotides outside the gene matches: 13. CDR3 length equals 17 residues. CDR3 in amino acids: CASSLGGGRGSQETQYF. In nucleotides, the CDR3 is TGCGCCAGCAGCCTTGGGGGGGGTCGCGGGTCCCAAGAGACCCAGTACTTC.

V usage is TRBV7-3 and J usage is TRBJ2-5; 8 bases are shared with TRBD1. The CDR3 extends over 13 amino acids. The V and J ends lost 3 bases and 4 bases, in that order; junction bases with no gene match: 1. From germline, CDR1 is SGHTA and CDR2 FQGTGA. CDR3 DNA sequence: TGTGCCAGCAGCTTCGGACAGGGAGAGACCCAGTACTTC. Translated, it gives CASSFGQGETQYF.